The source of this TCR beta chain is a study of blood T cell repertoires in COVID-19. Only in-frame clones appear in the TCRdb table, and some are missing; sequencing was by immunoSEQ multiplex PCR. The sample has about 49,000 clones, roughly 84% seen once. The CDR3 contains 17 residues. Looked up from germline, CDR1 is SGHTA and CDR2 is FQGNSA. Trimming removed 5 bases from V and 0 bases from J, with 17 bases in between. V gene TRBV7-2 combines with J gene TRBJ2-4; possibly TRBD1 for D (6 bases). This TCR was sampled from a human donor in a cohort sampled during active COVID-19. Material for sequencing was peripheral blood. The CDR3 sequence: CASSQGRGSEAKNIQYF. CDR3 DNA sequence: TGTGCCAGCAGCCAGGGGCGAGGGTCCGAAGCCAAAAACATTCAGTACTTC. Complete variable domain (other parts from reference TRBV7-2 and TRBJ2-4): GAGVSQSPSNKVTEKGKDVELRCDPISGHTALYWYRQSLGQGLEFLIYFQGNSAPDKSGLPSDRFSAERTGGSVSTLTIQRTQQEDSAVYLCASSQGRGSEAKNIQYFGAGTRLSVL.